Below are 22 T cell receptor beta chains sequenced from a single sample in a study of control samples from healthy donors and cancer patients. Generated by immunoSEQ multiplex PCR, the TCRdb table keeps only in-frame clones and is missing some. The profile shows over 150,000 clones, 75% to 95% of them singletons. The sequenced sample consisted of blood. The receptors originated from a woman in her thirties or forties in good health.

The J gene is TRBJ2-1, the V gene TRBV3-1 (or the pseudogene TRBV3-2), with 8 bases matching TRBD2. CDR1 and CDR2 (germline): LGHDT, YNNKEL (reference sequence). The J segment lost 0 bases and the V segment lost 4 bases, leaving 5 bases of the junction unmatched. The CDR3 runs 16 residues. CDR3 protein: CASSLGGGSSYNEQFF. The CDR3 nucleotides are TGTGCCAGCAGCCTCGGCGGGGGGAGCTCCTACAATGAGCAGTTCTTC.

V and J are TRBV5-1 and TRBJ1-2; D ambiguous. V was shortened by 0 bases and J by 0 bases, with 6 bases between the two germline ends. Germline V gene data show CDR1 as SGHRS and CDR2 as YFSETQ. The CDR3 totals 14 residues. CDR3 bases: TGCGCCAGCAGCTTGGAGTCATCTAACTATGGCTACACCTTC. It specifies CASSLESSNYGYTF. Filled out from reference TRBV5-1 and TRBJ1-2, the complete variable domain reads KAGVTQTPRYLIKTRGQQVTLSCSPISGHRSVSWYQQTPGQGLQFLFEYFSETQRNKGNFPGRFSGRQFSNSRSEMNVSTLELGDSALYLCASSLESSNYGYTFGSGTRLTVV.

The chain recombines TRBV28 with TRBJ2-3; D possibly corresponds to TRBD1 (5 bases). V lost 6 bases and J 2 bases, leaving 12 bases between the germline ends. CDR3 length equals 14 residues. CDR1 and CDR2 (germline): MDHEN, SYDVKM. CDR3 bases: TGTGCCAGCAGAGGGGAATACCACACAGATACGCAGTATTTT. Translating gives CASRGEYHTDTQYF. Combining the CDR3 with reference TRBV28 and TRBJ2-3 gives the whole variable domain DVKVTQSSRYLVKRTGEKVFLECVQDMDHENMFWYRQDPGLGLRLIYFSYDVKMKEKGDIPEGYSVSREKKERFSLILESASTNQTSMYLCASRGEYHTDTQYFGPGTRLTVL.

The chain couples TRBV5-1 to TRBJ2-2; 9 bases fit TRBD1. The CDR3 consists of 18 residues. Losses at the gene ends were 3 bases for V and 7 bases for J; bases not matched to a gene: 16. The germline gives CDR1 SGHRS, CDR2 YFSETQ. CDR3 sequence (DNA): TGCGCCAGCAGCTCAAAGACCGGGACAGGGACCCCCCACGGGGAGCTGTTTTTT. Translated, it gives CASSSKTGTGTPHGELFF.

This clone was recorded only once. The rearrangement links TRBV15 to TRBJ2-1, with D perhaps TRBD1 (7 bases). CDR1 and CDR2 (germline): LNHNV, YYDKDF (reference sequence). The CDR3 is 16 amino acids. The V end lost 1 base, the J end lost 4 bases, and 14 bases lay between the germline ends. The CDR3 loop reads CATSRVGAGGYNEQFF. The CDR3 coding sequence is TGTGCCACCAGCAGAGTTGGTGCAGGGGGGTACAATGAGCAGTTCTTC.

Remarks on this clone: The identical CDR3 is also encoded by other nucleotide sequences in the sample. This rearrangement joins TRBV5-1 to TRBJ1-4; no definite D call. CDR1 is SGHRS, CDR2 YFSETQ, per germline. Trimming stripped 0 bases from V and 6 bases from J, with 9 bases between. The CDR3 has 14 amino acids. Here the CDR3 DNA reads TGCGCCAGCAGCTTGGGAGGCGCCGATGAAAAACTGTTTTTT. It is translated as CASSLGGADEKLFF.

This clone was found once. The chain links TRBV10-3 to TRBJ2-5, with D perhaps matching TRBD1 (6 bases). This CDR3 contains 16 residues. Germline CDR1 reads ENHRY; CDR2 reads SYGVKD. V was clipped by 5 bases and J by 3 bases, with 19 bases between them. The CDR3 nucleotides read TGTGCCATCAGTTTGGACAGCAACGTTCTCAAAGAGACCCAGTACTTC. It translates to CAISLDSNVLKETQYF.

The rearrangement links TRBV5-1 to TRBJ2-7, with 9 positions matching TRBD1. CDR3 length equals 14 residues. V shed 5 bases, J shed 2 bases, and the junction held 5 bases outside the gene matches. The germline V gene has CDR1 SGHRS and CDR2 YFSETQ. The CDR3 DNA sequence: TGCGCCAGCAGTCCGGGACAGGGTGCCTACGAGCAGTACTTC. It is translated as CASSPGQGAYEQYF.

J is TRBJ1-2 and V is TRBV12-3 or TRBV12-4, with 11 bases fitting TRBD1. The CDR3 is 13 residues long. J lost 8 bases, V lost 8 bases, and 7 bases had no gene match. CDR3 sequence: CASRLGQGEGYTF. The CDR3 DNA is TGTGCCAGCCGACTGGGACAGGGGGAAGGCTACACCTTC.

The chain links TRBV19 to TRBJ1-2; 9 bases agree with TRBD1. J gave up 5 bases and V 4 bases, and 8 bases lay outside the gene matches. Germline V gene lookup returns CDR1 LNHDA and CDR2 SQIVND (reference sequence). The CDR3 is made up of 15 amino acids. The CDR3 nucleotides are TGTGCCAGTAGTACCCCGGGACAGGGAAAATATGGCTACACCTTC. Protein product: CASSTPGQGKYGYTF.

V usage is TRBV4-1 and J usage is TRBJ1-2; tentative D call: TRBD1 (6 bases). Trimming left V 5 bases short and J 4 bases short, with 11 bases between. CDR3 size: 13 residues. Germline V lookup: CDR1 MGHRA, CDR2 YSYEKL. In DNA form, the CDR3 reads TGCGCCAGCAGCGGGGACATCGCCTATGGCTACACCTTC. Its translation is CASSGDIAYGYTF.

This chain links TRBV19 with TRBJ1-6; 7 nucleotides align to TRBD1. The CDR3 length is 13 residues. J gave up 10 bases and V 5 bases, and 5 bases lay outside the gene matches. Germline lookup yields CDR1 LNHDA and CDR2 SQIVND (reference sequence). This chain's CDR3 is CASSDRVESPLHF. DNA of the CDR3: TGTGCCAGTAGTGACAGGGTAGAATCACCCCTCCACTTT.

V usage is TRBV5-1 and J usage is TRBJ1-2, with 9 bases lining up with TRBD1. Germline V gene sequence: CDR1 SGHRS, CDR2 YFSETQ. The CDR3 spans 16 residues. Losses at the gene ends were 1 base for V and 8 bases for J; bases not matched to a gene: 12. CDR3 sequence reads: CASSLSGQGAQGGYTF. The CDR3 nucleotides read TGCGCCAGCAGCTTGTCGGGACAGGGAGCCCAGGGGGGCTACACCTTC.

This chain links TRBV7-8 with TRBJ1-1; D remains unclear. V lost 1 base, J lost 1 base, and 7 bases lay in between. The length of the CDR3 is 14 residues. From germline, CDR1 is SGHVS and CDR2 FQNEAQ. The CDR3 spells CASSLGGSNTEAFF. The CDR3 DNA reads TGTGCCAGCAGCTTAGGTGGGTCGAACACTGAAGCTTTCTTT. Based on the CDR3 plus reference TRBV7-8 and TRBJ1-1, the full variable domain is GAGVSQSPRYKVAKRGQDVALRCDPISGHVSLFWYQQALGQGPEFLTYFQNEAQLDKSGLPSDRFFAERPEGSVSTLKIQRTQQEDSAVYLCASSLGGSNTEAFFGQGTRLTVV.

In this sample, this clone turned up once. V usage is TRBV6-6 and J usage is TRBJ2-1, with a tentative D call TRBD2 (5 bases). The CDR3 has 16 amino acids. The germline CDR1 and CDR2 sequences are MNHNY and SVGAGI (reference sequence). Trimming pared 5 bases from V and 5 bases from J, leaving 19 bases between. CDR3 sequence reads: CASSRTIPPGDNEQFF. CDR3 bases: TGTGCCAGCAGTCGAACCATCCCTCCCGGGGACAATGAGCAGTTCTTC.

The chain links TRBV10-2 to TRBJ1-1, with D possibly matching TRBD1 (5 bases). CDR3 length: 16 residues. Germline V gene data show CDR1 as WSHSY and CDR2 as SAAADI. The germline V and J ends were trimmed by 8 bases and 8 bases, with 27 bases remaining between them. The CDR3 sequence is CASGNPGGGGHTEAFF. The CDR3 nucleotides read TGCGCCAGCGGAAACCCGGGGGGGGGAGGCCATACCGAAGCTTTCTTT.

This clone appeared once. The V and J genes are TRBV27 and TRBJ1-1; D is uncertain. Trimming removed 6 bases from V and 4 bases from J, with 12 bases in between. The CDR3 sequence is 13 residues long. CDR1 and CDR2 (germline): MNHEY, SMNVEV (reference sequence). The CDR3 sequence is CASSLGPGTEAFF. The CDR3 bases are TGTGCCAGCAGCCTAGGTCCGGGCACTGAAGCTTTCTTT.

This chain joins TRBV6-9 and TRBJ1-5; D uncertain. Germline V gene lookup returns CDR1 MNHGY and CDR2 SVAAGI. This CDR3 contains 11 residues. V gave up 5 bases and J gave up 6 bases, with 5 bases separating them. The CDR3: CASSVVQPQHF. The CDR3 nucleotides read TGTGCCAGCAGTGTCGTTCAGCCCCAGCATTTT.

The CDR3 coding sequence is TGTGCCAGTAGTACAGGGGCCAGGAGCAATCAGCCCCAGCATTTT. Translating gives CASSTGARSNQPQHF. This chain links TRBV19 with TRBJ1-5; D possibly corresponds to TRBD1 (6 bases). CDR3 size: 15 residues. V was clipped by 4 bases and J by 1 base, with 11 bases between them. CDR1 and CDR2 (germline): LNHDA, SQIVND (reference sequence).

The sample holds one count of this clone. The CDR3 region is CASSYGQDGYTF. The CDR3 DNA reads as TGTGCCAGCAGTTATGGGCAGGATGGCTACACCTTC. This chain links TRBV6-6 with TRBJ1-2; D is unresolved. The V gene's germline CDR1 is MNHNY and CDR2 SVGAGI (reference sequence). The CDR3 has 12 residues. Trimming removed 3 bases at V and 6 bases at J, with 8 bases between.

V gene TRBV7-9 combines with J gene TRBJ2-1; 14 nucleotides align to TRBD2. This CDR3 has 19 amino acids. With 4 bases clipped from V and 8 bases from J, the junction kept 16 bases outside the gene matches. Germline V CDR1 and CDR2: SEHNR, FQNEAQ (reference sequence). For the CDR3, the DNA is TGTGCCAGCAGCTCGCCGGGACTAGCGGGGGCCGCCCTTGCCCATGAGCAGTTCTTC. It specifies CASSSPGLAGAALAHEQFF.

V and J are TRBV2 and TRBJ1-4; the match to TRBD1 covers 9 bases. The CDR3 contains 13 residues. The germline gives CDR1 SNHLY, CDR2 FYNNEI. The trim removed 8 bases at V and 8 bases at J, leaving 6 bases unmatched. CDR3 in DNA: TGTGCCAGCCTGGGACAGGGAGTCGAAAAACTGTTTTTT. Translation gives CASLGQGVEKLFF.